Listed below are T cell receptor beta chains from one sample, sequenced in a study of blood T cell repertoires in COVID-19. Clones were read by immunoSEQ multiplex PCR, and TCRdb kept only the in-frame ones, dropping some. This table holds roughly 90,000 clones, about 83% found once. Input material: peripheral blood. All receptors derive from a human donor in a cohort sampled during active COVID-19. CDR3s include the opening cysteine and the closing phenylalanine or tryptophan. The order of the fields is CDR3 DNA, CDR3 protein, D gene, J gene, V gene, clone size. The D gene is left open where the match is weak. The size entry is marked missing in some rows and otherwise reads once, few, many or a size class.

TGTGCCAGCAGAAGGACAGGGGGCGGAAATCAGCCCCAGCATTTT CASRRTGGGNQPQHF TRBD1 TRBJ1-5 TRBV28 -
TGTGCCAGCAGCTCCCCGGACGGGGACTACGAGCAGTACTTC CASSSPDGDYEQYF - TRBJ2-7 TRBV28 -
TGTGCCAGTAGTATAAACGAGGCAGGGGGTATCTATGGCTACACCTTC CASSINEAGGIYGYTF TRBD1 TRBJ1-2 TRBV19 -
TGTGCCAGCAGCTTAGGACAGGGTGTTGAGACCCAGTACTTC CASSLGQGVETQYF TRBD1 TRBJ2-5 TRBV7-9 -
TGTGCCAGCAGGGCCCCGGAACAGGGTGTTGGAAATGAGCAGTTCTTC CASRAPEQGVGNEQFF - TRBJ2-1 TRBV18 -
TGTGCCAGCAAGACAGGAAGGGGAAACACCATATATTTT CASKTGRGNTIYF - TRBJ1-3 TRBV6-5 -
TGTGCCAGCGGACAGGGTCCTCGGGGCTACACCTTC CASGQGPRGYTF TRBD1 TRBJ1-2 TRBV19 -
TGTGCCAGCAGCTTAGCCCGGGGGACAGAGACCCAGTACTTC CASSLARGTETQYF - TRBJ2-5 TRBV7-2 -
TGTGCCAGCTCACCGGGAGGGGGGCCGGTCTATGGCTACACCTTC CASSPGGGPVYGYTF - TRBJ1-2 TRBV18 -
TGTGCCAGCAGCCCCACCGGGACTAGCGGTTACGAGCAGTACTTC CASSPTGTSGYEQYF TRBD2 TRBJ2-7 TRBV27 few
TGTGCCAGTAGAACCGGGACAGGGGATTATGGCTACACCTTC CASRTGTGDYGYTF TRBD1 TRBJ1-2 TRBV19 -
TGCGCCAGCAGCCAGCCTACCGGGTCGTACAATGAGCAGTTCTTC CASSQPTGSYNEQFF - TRBJ2-1 TRBV4-1 -
TGTGCCAGCAGCTCCACAGAGGTGACAGGGCGAGGCTACACCTTC CASSSTEVTGRGYTF TRBD1 TRBJ1-2 TRBV7-9 few
TGTGCCAGCAGTGGCCGGGTGGGGGGGGATGGCTACGAGCAGTACTTC CASSGRVGGDGYEQYF TRBD2 TRBJ2-7 TRBV6-1 -
TGTGCCAGTAGTATAGCCGCAGGTCCTGAAGCTTTCTTT CASSIAAGPEAFF - TRBJ1-1 TRBV19 few
TGTGCCAGAAGACCTAACAGGGCCCAGACCCAGTACTTC CARRPNRAQTQYF - TRBJ2-5 TRBV5-3 -
TGTGCCAGCAGTCTCAATCCGGGACAACTTCGGACTAGCGGCTCCTACGAGCAGTACTTC CASSLNPGQLRTSGSYEQYF TRBD2 TRBJ2-7 TRBV28 -
TGTGCCAGCAGCTTAGGGGAGTCCTACGAGCAGTACTTC CASSLGESYEQYF - TRBJ2-7 TRBV7-9 -
TGTGCCAGCAGTGAAGGTAGAACCGGGGAGCTGTTTTTT CASSEGRTGELFF - TRBJ2-2 TRBV2 -
TGTGCCAGCAACCCGGACAGGGAGAATTCACCCCTCCACTTT CASNPDRENSPLHF TRBD1 TRBJ1-6 TRBV28 -
TGTGCCAGCAGCCCCACGGCTAGCGGGAGCCAGGCGGGCGGGGAGCTGTTTTTT CASSPTASGSQAGGELFF TRBD2 TRBJ2-2 TRBV9 -
TGTGCCAGCAGCTTAGACAGACTACTAAATTCACCCCTCCACTTT CASSLDRLLNSPLHF - TRBJ1-6 TRBV7-2 -
TGCAGCGGGAGGGGGACTAGCGGGAGTCTAGATACGCAGTATTTT CSGRGTSGSLDTQYF TRBD2 TRBJ2-3 TRBV29-1 -
TGTGCCAGCAACTGGGAGGGCACAGATACGCAGTATTTT CASNWEGTDTQYF - TRBJ2-3 TRBV2 -
TGTGCCAGCAGTTTGGCAGGGAAGGCTGAAGCTTTCTTT CASSLAGKAEAFF - TRBJ1-1 TRBV12-3/TRBV12-4 -
TGTGCCACCAGTGATTTCCCGGGACACCACTACGAGCAGTACTTC CATSDFPGHHYEQYF - TRBJ2-7 TRBV24-1 many
TGTGCCAGCAGTTTGGACAGGCCTCATGAGCAGTACTTC CASSLDRPHEQYF TRBD1 TRBJ2-7 TRBV12-3/TRBV12-4 -
TGTGCCAGCAGCTTAGGCAGGGGGCCCCCCTACGAGCAGTACTTC CASSLGRGPPYEQYF TRBD1 TRBJ2-7 TRBV11-1 -
TGTGCCAGCAGTGAAGGCGGGAGTAACACCCAGTACTTC CASSEGGSNTQYF TRBD2 TRBJ2-5 TRBV25-1 -
TGTGCCAGCAGCCAAGAACACCCGAGCGGGGGTTATAGCTCCTACGAGCAGTACTTC CASSQEHPSGGYSSYEQYF TRBD2 TRBJ2-7 TRBV4-2 -
TGTGCCAGCAGCGGTGGACAGGGGGCGTGGTACGAGCAGTACTTC CASSGGQGAWYEQYF TRBD1 TRBJ2-7 TRBV9 -
TGTGCCACCAGTGTAACAGCGGGAGGGAAAAATGAGCAGTTCTTC CATSVTAGGKNEQFF TRBD2 TRBJ2-1 TRBV24-1 few
TGCGCCAGCAGCTTGGTCGCCGACAGGGGAGATACGCAGTATTTT CASSLVADRGDTQYF TRBD1 TRBJ2-3 TRBV5-1 once
TGTGCCAGCAGTTACTCGCAGAAAAACTCCTACGAGCAGTACTTC CASSYSQKNSYEQYF - TRBJ2-7 TRBV6-2/TRBV6-3 -
TGTGCCAGCGTAGCGGGAGGGCCTTTTGGGCAGTACTTC CASVAGGPFGQYF TRBD2 TRBJ2-7 TRBV28 -
TGTGCCAGCGGAGGACAGAACTATGGCTACACCTTC CASGGQNYGYTF - TRBJ1-2 TRBV9 -
TGCGCCAGCAGCCCGACAGGGGGCCGGGAGCAGCCCCAGCATTTT CASSPTGGREQPQHF TRBD1 TRBJ1-5 TRBV5-1 -
TGTGCCAGCTGTGTTGGGGGGACGGCCTATAATTCACCCCTCCACTTT CASCVGGTAYNSPLHF - TRBJ1-6 TRBV5-4 -
TGTGCCAGCACCCAGGGGTCAACTAATGAAAAACTGTTTTTT CASTQGSTNEKLFF - TRBJ1-4 TRBV2 -
TGTGCCAGTAGTTGGGAGGGTTATGGCGAGCAGTACTTC CASSWEGYGEQYF TRBD2 TRBJ2-7 TRBV19 -
TGTGCCAGCAGTTCCCCCGGGACTAGCGGGAGCAGGGCGCAGTTCTTC CASSSPGTSGSRAQFF TRBD2 TRBJ2-1 TRBV28 -
TGTGCCACCAGCAAAGGGGTCGGCGACACTGAAGCTTTCTTT CATSKGVGDTEAFF - TRBJ1-1 TRBV15 -
TGTGCCAGCAGTATACCCGACAGGGGAGATACGCAGTATTTT CASSIPDRGDTQYF TRBD1 TRBJ2-3 TRBV27 -